Below, 18 T cell receptor beta chains from the same sample are listed, as sequenced in a study of OX40 agonist ivuxolimab in advanced cancers. Sequencing was performed with immunoSEQ multiplex PCR; in TCRdb, only in-frame clones are kept and a portion is missing. The sample holds about 74,000 clones, about 83% seen once. The sequencing used CD4+ or CD8+ T cells sorted from blood, collected in a trial of the OX40 agonist ivuxolimab. The receptors originated from an adult with an advanced solid tumor such as melanoma, head and neck, liver or kidney cancer.

The chain combines TRBV6-1 with TRBJ1-5; D not certain. From germline, CDR1 is MNHNS and CDR2 SASEGT. CDR3 size: 11 residues. V gave up 6 bases and J gave up 4 bases, with 4 bases separating them. CDR3 sequence: CASSLNQPQHF. The CDR3 coding sequence is TGTGCCAGCAGCCTTAATCAGCCCCAGCATTTT.

The chain links TRBV10-1 to TRBJ1-6, with TRBD1 matching 9 bases. The CDR3 is 14 amino acids. V lost 5 bases to trimming and J lost 10 bases; unmatched junction nucleotides: 6. From germline, CDR1 is WNHNN and CDR2 SYGVQD (reference sequence). CDR3 coding DNA: TGCGCCAGCAGTTCCGGGACAGGGAGATCACCCCTCCACTTT. It yields the protein CASSSGTGRSPLHF.

The V and J genes are TRBV5-1 and TRBJ2-7; 11 bases map to TRBD1. Per germline, CDR1 SGHRS and CDR2 YFSETQ. The CDR3 is 14 amino acids. J lost 2 bases, V lost 4 bases, and 2 bases had no gene match. DNA for the CDR3: TGCGCCAGCAGCGTGGGACAGGGGGCCTACGAGCAGTACTTC. Translating gives CASSVGQGAYEQYF.

The V gene is TRBV5-4, the J gene TRBJ1-1, with no clear D. There are 13 residues in the CDR3. Germline loops: CDR1 SGHNT, CDR2 YYREEE (reference sequence). With 5 bases removed from V and 8 bases from J, the gap between germline ends came to 16 bases. CDR3 sequence reads: CASSLISGGEAFF. The CDR3 DNA reads TGTGCCAGCAGTCTTATCAGCGGAGGGGAAGCTTTCTTT.

This CDR3 is CASSFHRLAGGRRYEQYF. CDR3 nucleotide sequence: TGTGCCAGCAGCTTTCACCGACTAGCGGGAGGGAGGCGGTACGAGCAGTACTTC. The rearrangement links TRBV7-9 to TRBJ2-7; 14 bases are shared with TRBD2. The ends lost 3 bases at V and 4 bases at J; junction bases unmatched: 11. Germline lookup yields CDR1 SEHNR and CDR2 FQNEAQ (reference sequence). The CDR3 is 18 amino acids.

The chain uses TRBV5-8 and TRBJ1-4; no definite D call. The CDR3 is 19 residues long. Per the germline V gene, CDR1 is SGHTS and CDR2 is YDEGEE. V shed 3 bases and J shed 0 bases, with 21 bases lying between them. The CDR3 bases are TGTGCCAGCAGCTCCCCGTTGGACGGAAATTTTGCAACTAATGAAAAACTGTTTTTT. It codes for CASSSPLDGNFATNEKLFF.

This chain links TRBV19 with TRBJ2-3, with 10 bases fitting TRBD2. Germline V gene sequence: CDR1 LNHDA, CDR2 SQIVND (reference sequence). This CDR3 region has 17 residues. The V and J ends lost 4 bases and 0 bases, in that order; junction bases with no gene match: 7. The CDR3 nucleotides read TGTGCCAGTAGTAAAGGAGCGGGGGGGGCGAGCACAGATACGCAGTATTTT. Translation: CASSKGAGGASTDTQYF.

This sequence joins TRBV27 and TRBJ1-4; D may be TRBD1 (5 bases). Germline V gives CDR1 MNHEY, CDR2 SMNVEV (reference sequence). Trimming took 0 bases from V and 6 from J, leaving 14 bases between them. CDR3 length: 16 amino acids. CDR3 protein: CASSLSSGPLYEKLFF. CDR3 nucleotide sequence: TGTGCCAGCAGTTTATCCTCAGGGCCCCTATATGAAAAACTGTTTTTT. Full variable domain (remainder filled in from reference TRBV27 and TRBJ1-4): EAQVTQNPRYLITVTGKKLTVTCSQNMNHEYMSWYRQDPGLGLRQIYYSMNVEVTDKGDVPEGYKVSRKEKRNFPLILESPSPNQTSLYFCASSLSSGPLYEKLFFGSGTQLSVL.

A few counts support this clone. The rearrangement uses TRBV7-2 and TRBJ2-1; tentatively, D is TRBD2 (6 bases). The germline V gene has CDR1 SGHTA and CDR2 FQGNSA. Trimming took 2 bases from V and 9 from J, leaving 14 bases between them. The CDR3 is 14 amino acids. The CDR3 region is CASSLRYAGTEQFF. The CDR3 bases are TGTGCCAGCAGCTTACGGTACGCGGGAACTGAGCAGTTCTTC.

The CDR3 reads CASSAGTSGRSETQYF. The CDR3 nucleotides are TGTGCCAGCAGCGCTGGGACTAGCGGGAGATCAGAGACCCAGTACTTC. The genes are TRBV9 and TRBJ2-5; 14 bases align to TRBD2. J gave up 4 bases and V 3 bases, and 5 bases lay outside the gene matches. Germline V gives CDR1 SGDLS, CDR2 YYNGEE. The CDR3 has 16 amino acids.

The genes are TRBV11-2 and TRBJ2-7, with 14 bases matching TRBD2. Germline assignment: CDR1 SGHAT and CDR2 FQNNGV. This CDR3 is built from 18 residues. The ends lost 4 bases at V and 3 bases at J; junction bases unmatched: 11. This CDR3 is CASSSPGTSGSIFYEQYF. The CDR3 DNA reads TGTGCCAGCAGCTCCCCCGGGACTAGCGGGAGTATTTTCTACGAGCAGTACTTC.

J is TRBJ2-7 and V is TRBV6-6, with TRBD1 matching 8 bases. The CDR3 extends over 13 amino acids. CDR1 and CDR2 (germline): MNHNY, SVGAGI (reference sequence). The V gene end was trimmed by 8 bases and the J gene end by 6 bases; junction bases not matched to a gene: 9. The DNA of the CDR3 is TGTGCCAGCGTGTCAGGGGGCATCGGCGAGCAGTACTTC. Encoded protein: CASVSGGIGEQYF.

The V and J genes are TRBV9 and TRBJ1-1; D is uncertain. CDR3 size: 15 residues. Trimming removed 4 bases from V and 0 bases from J, with 13 bases in between. The germline CDR1 and CDR2 sequences are SGDLS and YYNGEE. The CDR3, as DNA: TGTGCCAGCAGCCCGGGGATAGGTATGAACACTGAAGCTTTCTTT. Protein product: CASSPGIGMNTEAFF.

The chain uses TRBV2 and TRBJ2-7; D remains unclear. V was pared by 3 bases and J by 1 base, with 10 bases between. There are 14 residues in the CDR3. The germline V gene has CDR1 SNHLY and CDR2 FYNNEI. The chain's CDR3 is CASSEVLGSYEQYF. For the CDR3, the DNA is TGTGCCAGCAGTGAGGTACTTGGTTCCTACGAGCAGTACTTC.

The CDR3 protein is CASSPEGQGNGYTF. CDR3 in DNA: TGTGCCAGCAGCCCGGAGGGACAGGGGAACGGCTACACCTTC. This chain links TRBV9 with TRBJ1-2; TRBD1 matches 10 bases. Germline-derived CDR1 and CDR2 are SGDLS and YYNGEE. Trimming at V came to 4 bases and at J to 8 bases, leaving 8 bases not matched to a gene. The CDR3 has 14 residues.

The chain recombines TRBV7-2 with TRBJ2-3; D gene ambiguous. The germline V and J ends were trimmed by 4 bases and 5 bases, with 7 bases remaining between them. The CDR3 runs to 12 residues. Germline assignment: CDR1 SGHTA and CDR2 FQGNSA. Here the CDR3 reads CASSSPGDTQYF. CDR3 sequence (DNA): TGTGCCAGCAGCTCCCCTGGAGATACGCAGTATTTT.

This clone was observed a few times. Compared with germline, one end of the junction differs, possibly owing to a read error. This rearrangement joins TRBV7-2 to TRBJ2-3; D remains ambiguous. This CDR3 region has 11 residues. CDR1 and CDR2 from the germline V gene are SGHTA and FQGNSA. The CDR3 region is CASSVADTQYF. CDR3 bases: TGTGCCAGCAGCGTAGCAGATACGCAGTATTTT. Looking up the rest from reference TRBV7-2 and TRBJ2-3 gives the full variable domain: GAGVSQSPSNKVTEKGKDVELRCDPISGHTALYWYRQSLGQGLEFLIYFQGNSAPDKSGLPSDRFSAERTGGSVSTLTIQRTQQEDSAVYLCASSVADTQYFGPGTRLTVL.

This sequence joins TRBV28 and TRBJ1-5; the match to TRBD1 covers 8 bases. The germline CDR1 and CDR2 sequences are MDHEN and SYDVKM. Trimming removed 8 bases from V and 7 bases from J; junction bases left unmatched: 13. The CDR3 spans 15 residues. CDR3 in amino acids: CASRNTGTGYQPQHF. The CDR3 DNA reads TGTGCCAGCCGCAATACCGGGACAGGTTACCAGCCCCAGCATTTT.